The 14 T cell receptor beta chains presented below share a single source sample, sequenced in a study of vaccination and CD4 T cells after COVID-19. The treatment is: approximately nine-day PBMC culture with coronavirus spike peptide pools or control peptides (ViraFEST assay). Their antigens are not known. Cultured CD4+ T cell DNA was sequenced using the Oncomine TCR Beta short-read assay. MiXCR, run by TCRdb on the PCR reads, gives a single entry per CDR3 protein. The sample has some 5,700 distinct CDR3 sequences; 71% are singletons. The sequenced sample consisted of CD4+ T cells from blood, cultured in vitro. These receptors were obtained from a human donor who had recovered from COVID-19.

The chain combines TRBV2 with TRBJ1-6; no clear D gene. The CDR3 is 12 residues long. CDR1 is SNHLY, CDR2 FYNNEI, per germline. The ends were cut back, 6 bases at V and 5 bases at J, with 5 bases in the middle. DNA of the CDR3: TGTGCCAGCAGGCAAGATAATTCACCCCTCCACTTT. Its translation is CASRQDNSPLHF.

V is TRBV29-1 and J is TRBJ1-1, with D unclear. CDR3 length equals 12 residues. Germline CDR1 SQVTM, CDR2 ANQGSEA. Trimming stripped 2 bases from V and 1 base from J, with 5 bases between. The CDR3 loop is CSVEPGNTEAFF. The DNA for the CDR3 is TGCAGCGTTGAACCCGGGAACACTGAAGCTTTCTTT. The whole variable domain, filled in from reference TRBV29-1 and TRBJ1-1, reads SAVISQKPSRDICQRGTSLTIQCQVDSQVTMMFWYRQQPGQSLTLIATANQGSEATYESGFVIDKFPISRPNLTFSTLTVSNMSPEDSSIYLCSVEPGNTEAFFGQGTRLTVV.

The chain is built from TRBV19 and TRBJ2-3; no clear D gene. The CDR3 is 12 amino acids. CDR1 is LNHDA, CDR2 SQIVND, per germline (reference sequence). Trimming removed 10 bases at V and 4 bases at J, with 12 bases between. In DNA form, the CDR3 reads TGTGCCACTAGGCGCGGATCAGATACGCAGTATTTT. Translation gives CATRRGSDTQYF.

The rearrangement joins TRBV30 to TRBJ1-6; D uncertain. Germline V gives CDR1 GTSNPN, CDR2 SVGIG (reference sequence). This CDR3 has 13 residues. Trimming cost V 1 base and J 5 bases, with 6 bases left between them. CDR3 amino acids: CAWSGWDNSPLHF. CDR3 sequence (DNA): TGTGCCTGGAGTGGATGGGATAATTCACCCCTCCACTTT.

The chain carries TRBV20-1 and TRBJ1-1; 7 bases agree with TRBD1. This CDR3 contains 15 residues. Trimming cost V 2 bases and J 10 bases; bases outside gene matches: 16. The germline V gene has CDR1 DFQATT and CDR2 SNEGSKA (reference sequence). CDR3 coding DNA: TGCAGTGCTAGACGTGGACAGGCCGGCAGGGTCGGAGCTTTCTTT. Translating it yields CSARRGQAGRVGAFF.

The chain is built from TRBV19 and TRBJ2-1; D call uncertain. The V end lost 3 bases, the J end lost 3 bases, and 12 bases lay between the germline ends. CDR3 size: 15 residues. Per the germline V gene, CDR1 is LNHDA and CDR2 is SQIVND (reference sequence). In DNA, the CDR3 is TGTGCCAGTAGTATCACAATGGTTAGCTACAATGAGCAGTTCTTC. Amino acid sequence: CASSITMVSYNEQFF.

This clonotype was picked up one time. The chain employs TRBV27 and TRBJ2-5, with no clear D. From germline, CDR1 is MNHEY and CDR2 SMNVEV (reference sequence). V dropped 7 bases and J dropped 5 bases, with 5 bases sitting between them. The CDR3 spans 10 residues. In DNA form, the CDR3 reads TGTGCCAGCATAAGCGAGACCCAGTACTTC. This sequence encodes CASISETQYF.

This chain joins TRBV30 and TRBJ2-3; 11 bases are shared with TRBD2. This CDR3 comprises 16 residues. Germline V gene lookup returns CDR1 GTSNPN and CDR2 SVGIG (reference sequence). The trim removed 3 bases at V and 4 bases at J, leaving 9 bases unmatched. The CDR3 spells CAWRPTSGSLPDTQYF. The DNA of the CDR3 is TGTGCCTGGAGGCCTACTAGCGGGAGTCTCCCAGATACGCAGTATTTT. Supplemented by reference TRBV30 and TRBJ2-3, the full variable domain reads SQTIHQWPATLVQPVGSPLSLECTVEGTSNPNLYWYRQAAGRGLQLLFYSVGIGQISSEVPQNLSASRPQDRQFILSSKKLLLSDSGFYLCAWRPTSGSLPDTQYFGPGTRLTVL.

The chain has TRBV20-1 and TRBJ1-2, with TRBD1 as a possible D gene (6 bases). Looked up from germline, CDR1 is DFQATT and CDR2 is SNEGSKA (reference sequence). The CDR3 sequence is 17 residues long. Trimming removed 2 bases from V and 5 bases from J, with 24 bases in between. The CDR3 DNA reads as TGCAGTGCTAGAAACAAGATAAGGGGGTCCCTTGGATATGGCTACACCTTC. This sequence encodes CSARNKIRGSLGYGYTF.

The J gene is TRBJ1-5, the V gene TRBV2, with D tentatively TRBD1 (5 bases). Germline V CDR1 and CDR2: SNHLY, FYNNEI. The CDR3 runs 15 residues. V was clipped by 0 bases and J by 7 bases, with 13 bases between them. The CDR3 spells CASSEARGAGQPQHF. The CDR3 DNA reads TGTGCCAGCAGTGAAGCACGAGGGGCGGGCCAGCCCCAGCATTTT.

This clonotype was counted between two and nine times. The rearrangement links TRBV20-1 to TRBJ1-6; D is unresolved. The CDR3 is 12 residues long. CDR1 and CDR2 (germline): DFQATT, SNEGSKA (reference sequence). The germline V and J ends were trimmed by 3 bases and 7 bases, with 7 bases remaining between them. The CDR3 bases are TGCAGTGCTAGTGTCGGGAATTCACCCCTCCACTTT. Amino acids: CSASVGNSPLHF.

The chain links TRBV4-3 to TRBJ1-2; D gene ambiguous. V gave up 0 bases and J gave up 0 bases, with 5 bases separating them. The CDR3 runs to 14 residues. The germline gives CDR1 LGHNA, CDR2 YSLEER. Here the CDR3 DNA reads TGCGCCAGCAGCCAAGATCCATCTAACTATGGCTACACCTTC. This gives the protein CASSQDPSNYGYTF.

The V and J genes are TRBV28 and TRBJ2-1; D remains unclear. CDR3 size: 16 residues. With 3 bases removed from V and 0 bases from J, the gap between germline ends came to 12 bases. Per germline, CDR1 MDHEN and CDR2 SYDVKM. As DNA, the CDR3 is TGTGCCAGCAGTTTGGGCGGTCCGAGCTCCTACAATGAGCAGTTCTTC. It encodes CASSLGGPSSYNEQFF.

J is TRBJ2-3 and V is TRBV10-1, with 12 positions matching TRBD2. J gave up 5 bases and V 0 bases, and 6 bases lay outside the gene matches. The germline V gene has CDR1 WNHNN and CDR2 SYGVQD (reference sequence). CDR3 length equals 17 residues. The CDR3 loop reads CASSESRLAGVRDTQYF. CDR3 DNA: TGCGCCAGCAGTGAGTCGAGACTAGCGGGAGTTAGAGATACGCAGTATTTT.